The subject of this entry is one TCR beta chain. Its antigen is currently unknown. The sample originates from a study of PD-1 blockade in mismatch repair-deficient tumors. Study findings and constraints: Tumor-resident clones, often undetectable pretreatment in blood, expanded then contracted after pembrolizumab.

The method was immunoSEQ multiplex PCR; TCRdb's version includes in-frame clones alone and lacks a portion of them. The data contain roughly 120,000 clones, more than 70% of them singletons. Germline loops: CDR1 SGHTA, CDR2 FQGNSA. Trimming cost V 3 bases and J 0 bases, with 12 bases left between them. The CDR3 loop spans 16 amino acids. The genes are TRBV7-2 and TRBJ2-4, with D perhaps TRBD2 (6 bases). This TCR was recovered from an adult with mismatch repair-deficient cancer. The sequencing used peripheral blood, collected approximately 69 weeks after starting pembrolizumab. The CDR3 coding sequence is TGTGCCAGCAGCTTCCGATTGGGACTAGCCAAAAACATTCAGTACTTC. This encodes CASSFRLGLAKNIQYF.